The present TCR beta chain was sequenced within a study of follicular helper T cells after annual influenza vaccination. Findings of the study overall: Yearly vaccinations repeatedly recalled conserved clonotypes in ICOS+CD38+ cTfh. Plasmablast frequency change correlated with clonality change in ICOS+CD38+ cTfh.

Method: immunoSEQ multiplex PCR; TCRdb's copy keeps in-frame clones and lacks some. The sample comprises approximately 13,000 clones, nearly 80% of which are singletons, and roughly 0.44% rests with the top ten. Time point in this sample: 2015-2016 season, pre-vaccination. The V gene end was trimmed by 4 bases and the J gene end by 7 bases; junction bases not matched to a gene: 7. The CDR3 has 15 amino acids. CDR1 is MNHEY, CDR2 SMNVEV, per germline (reference sequence). This clone has a single count. What it binds is unknown. Sequencing was performed on CXCR5- memory CD4+ T cells sorted from blood, taken on the day of influenza vaccination. The rearrangement links TRBV27 to TRBJ2-1; 10 bases align to TRBD2. The sequence was obtained from an adult who received the influenza vaccine. Here the CDR3 DNA reads TGTGCCAGCAGTTACAGGGGACTAGCGCAGAATGAGCAGTTCTTC. This sequence encodes CASSYRGLAQNEQFF.